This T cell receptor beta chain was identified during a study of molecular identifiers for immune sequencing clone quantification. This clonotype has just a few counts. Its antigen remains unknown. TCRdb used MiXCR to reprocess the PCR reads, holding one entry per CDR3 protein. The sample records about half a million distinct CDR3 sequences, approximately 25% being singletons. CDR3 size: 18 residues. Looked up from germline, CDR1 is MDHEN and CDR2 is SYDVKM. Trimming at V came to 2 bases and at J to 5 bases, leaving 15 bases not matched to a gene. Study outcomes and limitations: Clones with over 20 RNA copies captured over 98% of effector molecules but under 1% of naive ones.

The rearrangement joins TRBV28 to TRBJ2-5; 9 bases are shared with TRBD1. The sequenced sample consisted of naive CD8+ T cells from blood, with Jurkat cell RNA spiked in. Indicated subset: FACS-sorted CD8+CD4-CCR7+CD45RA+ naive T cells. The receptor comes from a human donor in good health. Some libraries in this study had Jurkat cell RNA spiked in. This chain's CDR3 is CASSLPPPGTGFVETQYF. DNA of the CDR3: TGTGCCAGCAGTTTACCCCCCCCGGGGACAGGGTTCGTGGAGACCCAGTACTTC.